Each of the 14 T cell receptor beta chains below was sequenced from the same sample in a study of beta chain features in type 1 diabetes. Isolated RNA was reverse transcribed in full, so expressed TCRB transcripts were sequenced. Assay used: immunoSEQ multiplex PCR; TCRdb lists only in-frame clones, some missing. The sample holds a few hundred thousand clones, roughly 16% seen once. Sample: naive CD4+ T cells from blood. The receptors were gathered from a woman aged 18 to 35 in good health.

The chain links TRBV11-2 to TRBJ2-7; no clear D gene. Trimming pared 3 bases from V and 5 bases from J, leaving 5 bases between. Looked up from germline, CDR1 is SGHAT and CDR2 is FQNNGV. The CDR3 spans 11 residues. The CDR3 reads CASSFGNEQYF. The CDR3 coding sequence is TGTGCCAGCAGCTTCGGTAACGAGCAGTACTTC.

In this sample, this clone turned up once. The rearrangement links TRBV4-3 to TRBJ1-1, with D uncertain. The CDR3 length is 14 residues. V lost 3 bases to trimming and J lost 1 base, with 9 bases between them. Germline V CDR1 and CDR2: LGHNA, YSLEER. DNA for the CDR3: TGCGCCAGCAGCCACGACACGCAGAACACTGAAGCTTTCTTT. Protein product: CASSHDTQNTEAFF.

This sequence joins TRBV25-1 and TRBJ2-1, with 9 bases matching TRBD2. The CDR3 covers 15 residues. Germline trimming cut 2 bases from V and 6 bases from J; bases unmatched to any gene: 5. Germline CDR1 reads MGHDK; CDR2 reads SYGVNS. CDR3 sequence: CASSELRTSANEQFF. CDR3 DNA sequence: TGTGCCAGCAGTGAACTTAGGACTAGCGCCAATGAGCAGTTCTTC.

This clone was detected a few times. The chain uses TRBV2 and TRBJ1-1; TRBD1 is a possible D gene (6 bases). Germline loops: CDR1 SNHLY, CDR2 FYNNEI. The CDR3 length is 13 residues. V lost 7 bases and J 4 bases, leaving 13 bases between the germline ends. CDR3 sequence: CASNLEQGTEAFF. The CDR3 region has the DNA TGTGCCAGCAATTTAGAACAGGGCACTGAAGCTTTCTTT.

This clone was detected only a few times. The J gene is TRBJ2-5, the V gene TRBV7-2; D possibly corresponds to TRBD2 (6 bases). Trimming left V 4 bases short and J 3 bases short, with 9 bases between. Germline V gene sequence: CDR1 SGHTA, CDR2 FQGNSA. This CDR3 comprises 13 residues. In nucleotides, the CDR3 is TGTGCCAGCAGCTGGGACTGGAAAGAGACCCAGTACTTC. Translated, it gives CASSWDWKETQYF.

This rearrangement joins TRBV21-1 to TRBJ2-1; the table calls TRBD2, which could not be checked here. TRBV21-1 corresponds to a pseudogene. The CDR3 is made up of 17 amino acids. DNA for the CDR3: TGTGCCAGCAGCAAACGGGGTATTAGATACGCCAACAATGAGCAGTTCTTC. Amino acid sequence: CASSKRGIRYANNEQFF.

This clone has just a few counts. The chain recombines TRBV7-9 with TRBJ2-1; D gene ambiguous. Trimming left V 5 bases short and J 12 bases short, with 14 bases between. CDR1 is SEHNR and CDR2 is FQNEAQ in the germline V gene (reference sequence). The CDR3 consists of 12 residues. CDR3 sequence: CASSPESGVQFF. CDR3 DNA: TGTGCCAGCAGCCCGGAGAGTGGTGTGCAGTTCTTC.

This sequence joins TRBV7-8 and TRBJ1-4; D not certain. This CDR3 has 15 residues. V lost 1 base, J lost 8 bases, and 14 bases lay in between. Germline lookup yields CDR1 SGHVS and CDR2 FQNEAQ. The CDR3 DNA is TGTGCCAGCAGCTTAGGAGCTGTGACGGGGGAAAAACTGTTTTTT. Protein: CASSLGAVTGEKLFF. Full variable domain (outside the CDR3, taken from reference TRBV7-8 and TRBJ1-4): GAGVSQSPRYKVAKRGQDVALRCDPISGHVSLFWYQQALGQGPEFLTYFQNEAQLDKSGLPSDRFFAERPEGSVSTLKIQRTQQEDSAVYLCASSLGAVTGEKLFFGSGTQLSVL.

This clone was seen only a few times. In nucleotides, the CDR3 is TGTGCCACCTCCCCAGGAGGACAGGGGGCTAGTGAGCAGTTCTTC. Its translation: CATSPGGQGASEQFF. The rearrangement joins TRBV7-9 to TRBJ2-1, with 11 bases that match TRBD1. This CDR3 is 15 amino acids long. CDR1 and CDR2 from the germline V gene are SEHNR and FQNEAQ (reference sequence). Trimming removed 10 bases from V and 9 bases from J; junction bases left unmatched: 14.

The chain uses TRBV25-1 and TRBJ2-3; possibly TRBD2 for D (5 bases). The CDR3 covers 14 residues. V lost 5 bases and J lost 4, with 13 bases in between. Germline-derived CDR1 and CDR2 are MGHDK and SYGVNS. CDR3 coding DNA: TGTGCCAGCAGTCCCCGAGGAGGCCCAGATACGCAGTATTTT. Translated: CASSPRGGPDTQYF.

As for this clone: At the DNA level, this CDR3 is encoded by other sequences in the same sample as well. CDR3 in amino acids: CASSPPLTDTQYF. In nucleotides, the CDR3 is TGTGCCAGCTCACCACCCCTAACAGATACGCAGTATTTT. This chain connects TRBV18 to TRBJ2-3; D is unclear. Trimming cost V 0 bases and J 3 bases, with 4 bases left between them. The germline V gene encodes CDR1 KGHSH and CDR2 LQKENI. This CDR3 comprises 13 residues.

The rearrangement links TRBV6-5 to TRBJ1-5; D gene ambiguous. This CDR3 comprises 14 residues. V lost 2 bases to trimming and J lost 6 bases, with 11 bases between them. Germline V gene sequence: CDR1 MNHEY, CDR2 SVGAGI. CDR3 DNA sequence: TGTGCCAGCAGTTACGCGGCGCGTGGTCAGCCCCAGCATTTT. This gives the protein CASSYAARGQPQHF.

CDR3 sequence (DNA): TGTGCCTGGAGTGTCGGTCAGGGGGGTTTCACTAATGAAAAACTGTTTTTT. Translation: CAWSVGQGGFTNEKLFF. J is TRBJ1-4 and V is TRBV30; 7 bases are a match to TRBD1. V was clipped by 0 bases and J by 2 bases; unmatched bases: 9. CDR3 length: 17 amino acids. Germline V CDR1 and CDR2: GTSNPN, SVGIG (reference sequence).

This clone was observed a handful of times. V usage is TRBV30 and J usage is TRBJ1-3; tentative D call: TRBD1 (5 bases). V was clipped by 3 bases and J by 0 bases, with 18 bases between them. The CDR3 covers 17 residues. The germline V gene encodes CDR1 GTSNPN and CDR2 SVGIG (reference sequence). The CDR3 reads CAWRGRGRFYSGNTIYF. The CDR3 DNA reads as TGTGCCTGGAGGGGTAGGGGTCGCTTTTACTCTGGAAACACCATATATTTT.